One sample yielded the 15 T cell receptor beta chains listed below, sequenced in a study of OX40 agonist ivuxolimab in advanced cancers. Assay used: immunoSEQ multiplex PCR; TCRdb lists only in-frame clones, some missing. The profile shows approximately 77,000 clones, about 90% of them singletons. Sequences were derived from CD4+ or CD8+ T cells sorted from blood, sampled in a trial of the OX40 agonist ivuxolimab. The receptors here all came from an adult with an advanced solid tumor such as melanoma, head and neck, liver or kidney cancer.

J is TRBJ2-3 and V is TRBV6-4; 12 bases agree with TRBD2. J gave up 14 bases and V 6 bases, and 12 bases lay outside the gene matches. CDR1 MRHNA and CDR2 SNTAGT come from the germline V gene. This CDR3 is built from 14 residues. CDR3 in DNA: TGTGCCAGCAGCCCCGGGACTAGCGGGTCCTCCCGGTATTTT. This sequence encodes CASSPGTSGSSRYF.

The CDR3 nucleotides are TGTGCCAGCATGTTGATCACTCGATATGGCTACACCTTC. Protein: CASMLITRYGYTF. This chain links TRBV25-1 with TRBJ1-2; D ambiguous. Trimming stripped 7 bases from V and 5 bases from J, with 14 bases between. The CDR3 has 13 amino acids. Germline V lookup: CDR1 MGHDK, CDR2 SYGVNS.

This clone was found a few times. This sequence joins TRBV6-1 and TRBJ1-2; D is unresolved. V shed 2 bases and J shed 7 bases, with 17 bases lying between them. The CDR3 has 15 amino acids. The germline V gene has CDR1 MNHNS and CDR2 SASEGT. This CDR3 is CASSENSHPLGGYTF. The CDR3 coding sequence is TGTGCCAGCAGTGAAAACTCCCACCCTTTAGGTGGCTACACCTTC.

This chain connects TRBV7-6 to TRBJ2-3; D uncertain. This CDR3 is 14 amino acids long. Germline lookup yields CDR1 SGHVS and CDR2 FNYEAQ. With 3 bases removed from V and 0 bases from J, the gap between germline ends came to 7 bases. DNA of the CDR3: TGTGCCAGCAGCTTCATCGAGAGCACAGATACGCAGTATTTT. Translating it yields CASSFIESTDTQYF.

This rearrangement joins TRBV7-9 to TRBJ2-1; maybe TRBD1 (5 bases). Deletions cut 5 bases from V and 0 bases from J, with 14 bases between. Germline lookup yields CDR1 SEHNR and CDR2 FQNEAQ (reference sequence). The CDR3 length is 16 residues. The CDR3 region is CASSLNSGASYNEQFF. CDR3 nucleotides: TGTGCCAGCAGCCTAAATTCTGGGGCCTCCTACAATGAGCAGTTCTTC.

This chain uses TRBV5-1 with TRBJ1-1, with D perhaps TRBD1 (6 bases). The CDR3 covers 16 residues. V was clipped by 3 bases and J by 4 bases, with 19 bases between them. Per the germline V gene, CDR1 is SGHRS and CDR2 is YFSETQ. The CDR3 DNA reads TGCGCCAGCAGCTGGGCCGGGGGGACAATGGGCACTGAAGCTTTCTTT. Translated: CASSWAGGTMGTEAFF.

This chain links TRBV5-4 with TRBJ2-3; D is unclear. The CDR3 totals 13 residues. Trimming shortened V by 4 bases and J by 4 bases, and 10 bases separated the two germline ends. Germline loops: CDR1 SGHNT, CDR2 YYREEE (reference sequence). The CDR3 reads CASSMMGSDTQYF. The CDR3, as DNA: TGTGCCAGCAGCATGATGGGCTCAGATACGCAGTATTTT.

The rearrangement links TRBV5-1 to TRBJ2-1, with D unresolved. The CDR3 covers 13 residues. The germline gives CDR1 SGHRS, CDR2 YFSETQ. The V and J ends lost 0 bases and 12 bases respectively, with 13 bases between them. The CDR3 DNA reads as TGCGCCAGCAGCTTGGTCCCATCACGCGGGCAGTTCTTC. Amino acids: CASSLVPSRGQFF.

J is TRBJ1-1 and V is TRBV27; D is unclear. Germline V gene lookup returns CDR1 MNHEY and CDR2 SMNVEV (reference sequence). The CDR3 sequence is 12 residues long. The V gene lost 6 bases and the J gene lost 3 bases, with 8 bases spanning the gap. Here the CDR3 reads CASRKGDTEAFF. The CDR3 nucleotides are TGTGCCAGCAGGAAGGGAGACACTGAAGCTTTCTTT.

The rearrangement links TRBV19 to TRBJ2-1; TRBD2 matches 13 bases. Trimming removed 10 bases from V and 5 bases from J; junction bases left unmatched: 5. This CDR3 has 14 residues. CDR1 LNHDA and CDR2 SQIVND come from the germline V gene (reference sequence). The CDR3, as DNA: TGTGCCACCGCGACTAGCGGGGGGAACAATGAGCAGTTCTTC. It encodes CATATSGGNNEQFF.

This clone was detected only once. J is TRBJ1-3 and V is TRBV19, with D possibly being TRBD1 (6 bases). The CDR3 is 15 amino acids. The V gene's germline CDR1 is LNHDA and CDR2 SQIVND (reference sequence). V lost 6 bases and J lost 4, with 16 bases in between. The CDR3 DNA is TGTGCCAGTAGCCCCCTCGGACAGATCGGAAACACCATATATTTT. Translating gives CASSPLGQIGNTIYF.

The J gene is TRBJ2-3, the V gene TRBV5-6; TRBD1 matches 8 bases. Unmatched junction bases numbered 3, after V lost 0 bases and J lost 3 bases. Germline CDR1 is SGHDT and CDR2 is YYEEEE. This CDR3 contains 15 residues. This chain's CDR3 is CASSLDRGRTDTQYF. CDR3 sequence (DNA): TGTGCCAGCAGCTTGGACAGGGGGAGGACAGATACGCAGTATTTT.

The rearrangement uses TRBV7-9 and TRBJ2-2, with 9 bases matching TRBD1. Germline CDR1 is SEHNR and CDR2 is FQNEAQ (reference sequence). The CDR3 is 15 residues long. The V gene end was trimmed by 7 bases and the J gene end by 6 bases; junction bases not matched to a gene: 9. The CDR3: CASTRDRVKAGELFF. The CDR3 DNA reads TGTGCCAGCACCCGGGACAGGGTGAAGGCCGGGGAGCTGTTTTTT.

CDR3 loop: CASSPTSGGYPDTQYF. The CDR3, as DNA: TGTGCCAGCAGCCCCACTAGCGGGGGGTATCCAGATACGCAGTATTTT. The rearrangement uses TRBV7-2 and TRBJ2-3, with 12 bases identical to TRBD2. CDR3 size: 16 residues. Germline values: CDR1 SGHTA, CDR2 FQGNSA. Trimming removed 5 bases from V and 4 bases from J; junction bases left unmatched: 7.

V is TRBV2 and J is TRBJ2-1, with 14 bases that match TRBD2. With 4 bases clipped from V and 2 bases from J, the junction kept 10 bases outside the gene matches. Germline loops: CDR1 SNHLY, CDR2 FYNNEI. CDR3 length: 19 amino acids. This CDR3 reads CASSGGTSGSTMTYNEQFF. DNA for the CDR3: TGTGCCAGCAGTGGAGGGACTAGCGGGAGTACTATGACCTACAATGAGCAGTTCTTC.